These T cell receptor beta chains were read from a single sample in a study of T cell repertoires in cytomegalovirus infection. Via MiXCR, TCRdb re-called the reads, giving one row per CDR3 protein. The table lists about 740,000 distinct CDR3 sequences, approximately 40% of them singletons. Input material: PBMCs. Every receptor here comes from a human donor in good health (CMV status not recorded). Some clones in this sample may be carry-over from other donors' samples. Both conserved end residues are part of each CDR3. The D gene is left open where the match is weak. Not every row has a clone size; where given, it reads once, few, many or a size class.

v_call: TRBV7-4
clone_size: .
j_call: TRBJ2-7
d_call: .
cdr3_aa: CADGGGLGEQYF
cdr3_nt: TGTGCCGATGGCGGGGGCCTCGGCGAGCAGTACTTC

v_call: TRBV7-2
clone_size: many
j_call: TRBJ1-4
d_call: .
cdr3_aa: CASSLGAGAAEKLFF
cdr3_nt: TGTGCCAGCAGCTTAGGCGCAGGGGCTGCCGAAAAACTGTTTTTT

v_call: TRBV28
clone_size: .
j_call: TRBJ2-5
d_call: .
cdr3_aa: CASSLFETQYF
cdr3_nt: TGTGCCAGCAGTTTATTCGAGACCCAGTACTTC

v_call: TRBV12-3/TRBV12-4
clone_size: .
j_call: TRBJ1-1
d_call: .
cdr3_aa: CASSPPGTTEAFF
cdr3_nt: TGTGCCAGCAGCCCCCCGGGGACCACTGAAGCTTTCTTT

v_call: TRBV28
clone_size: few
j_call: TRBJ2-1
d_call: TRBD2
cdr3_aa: CASREPGLALDEQFF
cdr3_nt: TGTGCCAGCAGGGAGCCGGGACTAGCTCTCGATGAGCAGTTCTTC

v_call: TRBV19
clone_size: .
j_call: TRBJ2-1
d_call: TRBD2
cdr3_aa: CASSTTSGRAYNEQFF
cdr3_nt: TGTGCCAGTAGTACTACTAGCGGGAGGGCCTACAATGAGCAGTTCTTC

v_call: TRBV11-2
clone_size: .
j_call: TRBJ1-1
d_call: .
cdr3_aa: CASTRGLQNTEAFF
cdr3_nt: TGTGCCAGCACCCGGGGACTCCAGAACACTGAAGCTTTCTTT

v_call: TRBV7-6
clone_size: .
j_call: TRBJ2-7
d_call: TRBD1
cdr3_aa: CASSFDRGYSYEQYF
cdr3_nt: TGTGCCAGCAGCTTCGACAGGGGTTACTCCTACGAGCAGTACTTC

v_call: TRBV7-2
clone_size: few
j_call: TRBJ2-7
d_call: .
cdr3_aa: CASSAPGISSYEQYF
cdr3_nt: TGTGCCAGCAGCGCCCCGGGAATTTCCTCCTACGAGCAGTACTTC

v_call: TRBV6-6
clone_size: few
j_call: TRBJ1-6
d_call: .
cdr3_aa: CASSLEAGGGNSPLHF
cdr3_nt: TGTGCCAGCAGTTTAGAGGCGGGGGGTGGCAATTCACCCCTCCACTTT

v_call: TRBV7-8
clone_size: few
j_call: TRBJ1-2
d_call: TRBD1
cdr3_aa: CASSFAGTGDYGYTF
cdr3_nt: TGTGCCAGCAGCTTCGCCGGGACAGGGGACTATGGCTACACCTTC

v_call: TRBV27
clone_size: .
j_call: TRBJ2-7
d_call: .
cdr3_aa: CASREGQTSYEQYF
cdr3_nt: TGTGCCAGCAGGGAAGGACAGACCTCCTACGAGCAGTACTTC

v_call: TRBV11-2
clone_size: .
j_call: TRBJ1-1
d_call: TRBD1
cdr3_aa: CASSLGLDRGGMNTEAFF
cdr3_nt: TGTGCCAGCAGCTTAGGCCTTGACAGGGGAGGGATGAACACTGAAGCTTTCTTT

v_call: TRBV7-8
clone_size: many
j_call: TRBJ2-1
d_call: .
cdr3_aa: CASSSTRGHSEYNEQFF
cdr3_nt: TGTGCCAGCAGCTCCACGCGGGGACACTCTGAGTACAATGAGCAGTTCTTC

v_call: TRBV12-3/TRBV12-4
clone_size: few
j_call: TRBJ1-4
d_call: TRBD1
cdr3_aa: CASSASGTGAREKLFF
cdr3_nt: TGTGCCAGCAGCGCTTCCGGGACAGGGGCGCGGGAAAAACTGTTTTTT

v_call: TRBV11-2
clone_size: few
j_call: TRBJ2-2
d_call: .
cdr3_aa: CASSLEIGAGWGLLETKNTGELFF
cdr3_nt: TGTGCCAGCAGCTTAGAGATTGGGGCCGGATGGGGCTTATTAGAGACCAAGAACACCGGGGAGCTGTTTTTT

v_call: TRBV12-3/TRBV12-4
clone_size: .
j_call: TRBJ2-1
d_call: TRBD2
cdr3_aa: CASSLAPGLVFNEQFF
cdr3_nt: TGTGCCAGCAGTTTAGCCCCGGGACTAGTGTTCAATGAGCAGTTCTTC

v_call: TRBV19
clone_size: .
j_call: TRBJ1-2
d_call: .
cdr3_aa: CASSTTVLYGYTF
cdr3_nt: TGTGCCAGTAGTACGACAGTTCTCTATGGCTACACCTTC

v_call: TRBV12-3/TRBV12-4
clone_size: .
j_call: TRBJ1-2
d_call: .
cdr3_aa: CASREGKGRTYGYTF
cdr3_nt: TGTGCCAGCAGAGAGGGGAAGGGGCGCACCTATGGCTACACCTTC

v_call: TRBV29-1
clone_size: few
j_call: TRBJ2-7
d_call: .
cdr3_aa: CSAWAGYEQYF
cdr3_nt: TGCAGCGCTTGGGCCGGCTACGAGCAGTACTTC

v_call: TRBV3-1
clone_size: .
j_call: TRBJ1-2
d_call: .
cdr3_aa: CASSQDFGRAGGYTF
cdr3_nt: TGTGCCAGCAGCCAAGATTTCGGGCGGGCCGGTGGCTACACCTTC

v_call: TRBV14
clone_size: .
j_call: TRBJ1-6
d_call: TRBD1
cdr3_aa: CASSSQGANSSPLHF
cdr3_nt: TGTGCCAGCAGCTCCCAGGGGGCCAATTCTTCACCCCTCCACTTT

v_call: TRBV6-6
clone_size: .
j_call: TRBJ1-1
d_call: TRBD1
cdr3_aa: CASSIQGFRTEAFF
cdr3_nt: TGTGCCAGCAGTATACAGGGGTTTCGCACTGAAGCTTTCTTT

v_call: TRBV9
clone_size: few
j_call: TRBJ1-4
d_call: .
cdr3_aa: CASSRRDREDEKLFF
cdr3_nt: TGTGCCAGCAGCCGCCGGGACCGCGAGGACGAAAAACTGTTTTTT

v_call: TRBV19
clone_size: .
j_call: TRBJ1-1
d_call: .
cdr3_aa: CASSIGPGAGTEAFF
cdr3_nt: TGTGCCAGTAGTATAGGCCCAGGGGCTGGAACTGAAGCTTTCTTT

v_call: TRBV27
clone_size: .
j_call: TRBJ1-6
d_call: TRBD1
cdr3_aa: CASSLRGQSYNSPLHF
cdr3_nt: TGTGCCAGCAGTTTAAGGGGGCAATCCTATAATTCACCCCTCCACTTT

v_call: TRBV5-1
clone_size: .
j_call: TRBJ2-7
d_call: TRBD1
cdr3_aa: CASSSGQAISYEQYF
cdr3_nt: TGCGCCAGCAGCTCGGGACAGGCGATCTCCTACGAGCAGTACTTC

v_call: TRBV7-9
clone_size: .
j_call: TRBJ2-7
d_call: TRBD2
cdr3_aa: CASSYRSVLAGNPYEQYF
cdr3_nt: TGTGCCAGCAGCTACCGGAGCGTCCTAGCGGGGAACCCCTACGAGCAGTACTTC

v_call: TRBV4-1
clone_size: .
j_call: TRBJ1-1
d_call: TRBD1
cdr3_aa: CASSAPGQLNTEAFF
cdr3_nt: TGTGCCAGCAGCGCCCCGGGACAGTTGAACACTGAAGCTTTCTTT

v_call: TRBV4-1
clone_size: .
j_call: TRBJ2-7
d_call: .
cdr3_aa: CASSHATTWDYEQYF
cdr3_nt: TGCGCCAGCAGCCACGCCACGACATGGGACTACGAGCAGTACTTC

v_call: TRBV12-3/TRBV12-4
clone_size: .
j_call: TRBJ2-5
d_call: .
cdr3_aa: CASSLTYFGETQYF
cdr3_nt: TGTGCCAGCAGTTTAACCTACTTTGGGGAGACCCAGTACTTC

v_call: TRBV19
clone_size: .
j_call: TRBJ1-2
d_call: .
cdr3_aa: CASSITRLVMDGYTF
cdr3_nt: TGTGCCAGTAGTATAACCAGGCTGGTTATGGATGGCTACACCTTC

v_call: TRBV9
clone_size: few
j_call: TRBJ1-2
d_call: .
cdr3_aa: CASSAFRDMGYTF
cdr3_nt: TGTGCCAGCAGTGCGTTCCGGGACATGGGCTACACCTTC

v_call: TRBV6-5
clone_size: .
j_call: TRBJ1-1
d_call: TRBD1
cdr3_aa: CATSRQGGAGTEAFF
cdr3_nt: TGTGCCACCTCCCGGCAAGGGGGCGCGGGGACTGAAGCTTTCTTT

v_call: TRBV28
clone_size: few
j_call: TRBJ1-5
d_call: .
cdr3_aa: CASSFTQGTQPQHF
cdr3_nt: TGTGCCAGCAGTTTTACTCAGGGTACTCAGCCCCAGCATTTT

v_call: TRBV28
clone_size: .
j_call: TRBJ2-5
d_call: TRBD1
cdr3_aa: CASVTGNQDTQYF
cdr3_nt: TGTGCCAGCGTGACAGGGAACCAAGATACCCAGTACTTC

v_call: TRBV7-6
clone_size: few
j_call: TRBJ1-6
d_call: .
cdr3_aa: CASSSILGGENSPLHF
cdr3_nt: TGTGCCAGCAGCTCTATTCTCGGGGGTGAGAATTCACCCCTCCACTTT

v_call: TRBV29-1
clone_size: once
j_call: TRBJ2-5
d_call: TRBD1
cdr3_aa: CSVVGQGRETQYF
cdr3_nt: TGCAGCGTTGTAGGACAGGGAAGAGAGACCCAGTACTTC

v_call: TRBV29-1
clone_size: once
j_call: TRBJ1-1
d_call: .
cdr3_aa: CSVEGSTEAFF
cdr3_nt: TGCAGCGTTGAAGGGTCCACTGAAGCTTTCTTT

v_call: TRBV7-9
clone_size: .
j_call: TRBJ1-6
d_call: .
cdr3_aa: CASRSGRLGPYSPLHF
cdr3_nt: TGTGCCAGCAGATCGGGACGTCTAGGGCCGTATTCACCCCTCCACTTT

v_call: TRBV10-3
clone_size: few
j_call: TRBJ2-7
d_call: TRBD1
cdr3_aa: CAISSTGTVRYEQYF
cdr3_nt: TGTGCCATCAGTTCTACCGGGACAGTTCGCTACGAGCAGTACTTC

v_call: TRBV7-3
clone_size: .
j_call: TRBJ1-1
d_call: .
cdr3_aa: CASSLTRVQGEAFF
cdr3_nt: TGTGCCAGCAGCTTAACGAGAGTCCAGGGGGAAGCTTTCTTT

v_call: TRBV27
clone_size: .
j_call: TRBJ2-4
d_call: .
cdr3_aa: CASSPRGGIAKNIQYF
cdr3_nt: TGTGCCAGCAGTCCTCGAGGGGGGATAGCCAAAAACATTCAGTACTTC

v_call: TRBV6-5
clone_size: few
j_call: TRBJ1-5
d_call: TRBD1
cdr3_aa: CASSWDREIQPQHF
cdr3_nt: TGTGCCAGCAGTTGGGACAGGGAAATTCAGCCCCAGCATTTT

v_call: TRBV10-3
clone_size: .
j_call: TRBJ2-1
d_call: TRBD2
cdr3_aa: CAISERPGLASNEQFF
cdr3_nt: TGTGCCATCAGTGAGCGACCGGGACTAGCGTCCAATGAGCAGTTCTTC

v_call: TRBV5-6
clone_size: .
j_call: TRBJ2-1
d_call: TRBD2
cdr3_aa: CASSLEASGAYNEQFF
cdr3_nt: TGTGCCAGCAGCTTGGAGGCTAGCGGGGCCTACAATGAGCAGTTCTTC

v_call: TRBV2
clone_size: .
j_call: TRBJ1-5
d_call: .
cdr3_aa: CASEDGNSNQPQHF
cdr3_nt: TGTGCCAGCGAGGACGGAAATAGCAATCAGCCCCAGCATTTT